What follows is one T cell receptor (beta chain) and its context. Its antigen specificity is not known. This sample is part of a study of cytomegalovirus exposure and HLA in healthy donors (TCRdb year 2017). For the study in its entirety: In an earlier analysis of 587 of the donors, approximately 300 Gb of sequence data and 100 million or so unique TCR beta sequences from roughly 200 million T cells were reported. Roughly 300 gigabases of sequencing data and approximately 93 million unique TCR sequences were included in an early release covering roughly 700 HLA-typed donors. The genetic ancestry cluster associated with self-reported Caucasian donors included about four fifths of the roughly 360 genotyped donors. The study aimed to test whether cataloging public T cell receptors could reveal signatures of past pathogen exposure. The study used immunosequencing to profile the T cell repertoires of several hundred subjects and linked those repertoires to cytomegalovirus serostatus. In addition to the first cohort of 650 to 800 subjects, a separate validation cohort of under 150 different subjects was used. High-throughput TCR immunosequencing, statistical association of individual TCRs with disease status, and machine learning were combined to predict cytomegalovirus infection status. A later analysis re-analyzed previously published TCR beta repertoires from 666 donors and added high-resolution HLA genotyping to study TCR occurrence patterns. The later analysis used no new phenotypic data to find candidate immune exposures, relying instead on TCR beta sequences and their occurrence across donors. An earlier analysis of nearly 600 of the donors applied high-throughput TCR beta sequencing to assess whether each TCR beta V gene segment acted as functional or pseudogenic. Donor age, sex, ethnicity and CMV serostatus were compiled together with the repertoire data. A later genetic analysis used genome-wide SNP genotypes for about three fifths of the 666 donors, treating that subset as a discovery cohort. All discovery cohort repertoires had been generated using a single sequencing platform. HLA typing covered class I and class II loci at four-digit resolution. The number of typed donors differed by locus: roughly 620-630 for A, B, C, DRB1 and DQB1; 500 to 550 for DQA1; approximately 610 for DPA1; and approximately 450 for DPB1. Roughly 5 DR-DQ haplotypes were handled as single units for association and clustering, since linkage in the cohort was strong. Across approximately 400 genotyped donors of the cohort, an average of roughly 200,000 unique TCR beta nucleotide sequences per donor were sequenced, and approximately 19% of those sequences were non-productive. What the study reported, not specific to this receptor: Most TCR sequences were observed very rarely across donors, whereas some public TCRs were present in many individuals. Because counts were too low, seventeen rarely observed V segments, including chromosome 9 orphons, were left out of the earlier analysis of 500 to 650 of the donors. In vitro tests confirmed that a few of the cytomegalovirus-associated TCR beta chains recognize cytomegalovirus antigens. A further reported finding was that TCR beta sequences accurately predicted the HLA-A and HLA-B alleles for most subjects in the first cohort. CMV serostatus was the only immune exposure information available for the cohort. The presence/absence analyses assumed that sequencing depth was roughly uniform across donors, and that assumption may not be true. When HLA alleles, especially DR and DQ, strongly co-occurred, attributing TCR associations to individual alleles was difficult. In a later analysis, HLA-associated TCR beta chains showed more clonal expansion and lower generation probabilities than non-associated chains that were equally common. The classifier was reported to diagnose cytomegalovirus status with high specificity and sensitivity in both the original cohort and the validation cohort. Several of the top co-occurrence clusters appeared to be linked to parvovirus B19, influenza, CMV and Epstein-Barr virus, according to a later analysis. The authors suggested that the approach could potentially be generalized to other disease states and immunological phenotypes. A later analysis found that most CMV-associated TCR beta chains appeared HLA-restricted, with HLA associations seemingly driven largely by CMV exposure. In this cohort, only TCR beta chains were sequenced, and detectable features were limited by the absence of alpha or paired-chain data. In the study, around 150 TCR beta chains were listed as associated with cytomegalovirus. At a false discovery rate of 0.05, a later analysis linked 16,000 or so TCR beta sequences to specific HLA alleles. Some IMGT-functional V segments, including TRBV6-2 and TRBV6-3, could not be told apart with the 87-base-pair reads, so those segments were excluded. A later genetic analysis associated a missense DCLRE1C variant with V-gene and J-gene trimming of TCR beta chains, and an independent cohort replicated the association. A group of highly shared sequence variants was considered likely to be a technical artifact of the sequencing pipeline. In an earlier analysis of around 500 of the donors, most TCR beta V segments appeared in productive rearrangements about 87% or about 30% of the time, broadly matching IMGT annotations. Correlated functional status among segregating V segments might be attributable to linkage disequilibrium, but an unknown experimental factor could not be ruled out. In a later analysis, the rate of TCR association differed among HLA loci, with DRB1 alleles having the most associated TCRs and HLA-C alleles having the fewest. A later genetic analysis reported fewer N-insertions in productive TCRs among donors in an Asian-associated ancestry cluster than the roughly 690-donor mean. Because HLA typing was missing for some donors at each locus, association tests included only the typed subset.

At the junction V is shortened by 0 bases and J by 5 bases, with 19 bases in between. Including the terminal cysteine and phenylalanine, the CDR3 comprises 17 residues. Left in the record is the CDR3 DNA by itself, 51 bases read in frame from the first base. The germline V gene encodes CDR1 SGHRS and CDR2 YFSETQ. The cohort consisted of 650 to 850 healthy bone marrow donors. Cohort members were all nominally healthy when sampled, although unrecorded immune exposures were likely present. The donor was CMV seronegative and belonged to the group of more than 300 seronegative cohort members. A peripheral blood sample was provided by each donor, and peripheral blood mononuclear cells were used for TCR beta sequencing. Genomic DNA was extracted from the blood cell samples with the Qiagen DNeasy Blood Extraction Kit. Libraries were prepared through the immunoSEQ multiplex PCR assay. The multiplex PCR relied on a mix of 60 forward primers for TCR Vbeta segments and 13 reverse primers for TCR Jbeta segments. The CDR3 region of rearranged TCR beta genes was amplified from genomic DNA with a multiplex PCR assay. The Illumina HiSeq System was used to sequence the amplified TCR beta libraries as 87-base-pair reads. In the source study's methods: A later analysis tallied around 80 million unique TCR beta chains across the 666 repertoires, and about 10 million of those chains were shared by two or more donors. To remove PCR and sequencing errors, raw reads were error-corrected and collapsed into unique sequences using a nearest-neighbor algorithm that merged closely related sequences. CDR3 sequences were aligned to IMGT reference sequences to assign V, D and J gene segments. Each retained sequence needed at least a six-nucleotide match to both a V gene segment and a J gene segment. A rearrangement counted as productive if the CDR3 had no stop codons and remained in frame with V and J, and every other rearrangement counted as non-productive. Following IMGT convention, CDR3 was defined as the stretch from the second conserved V-encoded cysteine up to the conserved J-encoded phenylalanine. In an earlier analysis of more than 550 of the donors, sequences lacking an unambiguous match to a single V gene segment were excluded. An earlier analysis of just under 600 of the donors called V segments functional above 56.7% productive rearrangements and segregating when the between-donor standard deviation exceeded 5%. To diagnose cytomegalovirus status from the catalog of TCR beta chain sequences, a statistical classification framework was built. V and J gene assignment, in a later analysis, came from comparing TCR nucleotide sequences with IMGT/GENE-DB human TR gene sequences. In a later analysis, CDR3 sequences and most-parsimonious VDJ recombination scenarios were assigned using the TCRdist pipeline. In a later analysis, every TCR beta chain was defined by the combination of its CDR3 amino acid sequence and its V-gene family, and reads without a unique V-gene family were dropped. As a way to deal with suspected cross-contamination and a sequencing artifact, a later analysis dropped under 600 nucleotide sequences that were highly shared and had low generation probability. A later analysis calculated a clonal expansion index for each public chain from normalized within-repertoire ranks of inferred template counts. Generation probabilities in a later analysis came from a VDJ recombination model fitted to out-of-frame rearrangements, and those results were checked against IGoR. In a later analysis, hypergeometric tests were used to score TCR-TCR, TCR-HLA and TCR-CMV co-occurrence, with a repertoire-size bias correction applied to TCR pairs. A later analysis estimated false discovery rates by permuting HLA or CMV assignments 20 times. In a later analysis, co-occurring TCRs were grouped with DBSCAN, and TCRdist sequence similarity was added when clustering was performed within HLA-allele-positive subsets. Repertoires with fewer than 30,000 or more than 120,000 public chains were left out of co-occurrence clustering, as were about 5 repertoires with anomalous nucleotide sharing. The source is immuneACCESS, and TCRdb retained only in-frame sequences with V and J called. Part of the clones is not carried over; for the studies checked, unresolved V genes explain less than half of this, and the remainder is unexplained. V, J and clone size are taken as reported in that table, and D and trimming were inferred from the DNA itself. This specimen's table enumerates roughly 120,000 clones. The biggest ten clones account for 3.6% of the sample.

The TCR sequence derives from a man between 18 and 29 years old in good health and CMV-seronegative. The sequence is built from TRBV5-1 and TRBJ2-3, with a tentative D gene TRBD2 over 6 matching bases. Sequencing used PBMCs. The bases are TGCGCCAGCAGCTTGGTGGGGGGAGCCAGTGACGGAGATACGCAGTATTTT. The translation is CASSLVGGASDGDTQYF.